The 11 T cell receptor beta chains below all came from one sample that was sequenced in a study of cytomegalovirus exposure and HLA in healthy donors. PCR employed 60 Vbeta and 13 Jbeta primers. Clones were sequenced by immunoSEQ multiplex PCR, and TCRdb holds only the in-frame ones, with some missing. The table shows over 40,000 clones, with 75% to 90% occurring only once. Sequenced sample: PBMCs. All receptors derive from a woman aged 40 to 49 in good health and CMV-seropositive.

V usage is TRBV28 and J usage is TRBJ2-7; possible D gene TRBD2, 5 bases. The CDR3 runs to 16 residues. Trimming left V 4 bases short and J 2 bases short, with 18 bases between. The germline V gene encodes CDR1 MDHEN and CDR2 SYDVKM. In DNA form, the CDR3 reads TGTGCCAGCAGTTGGCCGGGGAAGGGAGCCCCCTACGAGCAGTACTTC. Its translation: CASSWPGKGAPYEQYF. The complete variable domain, with remaining parts taken from reference TRBV28 and TRBJ2-7, reads DVKVTQSSRYLVKRTGEKVFLECVQDMDHENMFWYRQDPGLGLRLIYFSYDVKMKEKGDIPEGYSVSREKKERFSLILESASTNQTSMYLCASSWPGKGAPYEQYFGPGTRLTVT.

As regards this clone: At one end the junction does not follow the germline gene, possibly because of a read error. V and J are TRBV2 and TRBJ1-2; 7 bases map to TRBD1. The CDR3 consists of 16 residues. Germline lookup yields CDR1 SNHLY and CDR2 FYNNEI. CDR3 in DNA: TGTGCCAGCAGCGAAGACAGGGTCCTGGCTATCTATGGCTACACCTTC. It translates to CASSEDRVLAIYGYTF.

V and J are TRBV2 and TRBJ1-4; 8 bases match TRBD1. CDR3 size: 14 residues. V lost 7 bases, J lost 3 bases, and 4 bases stayed unmatched. The V gene's germline CDR1 is SNHLY and CDR2 FYNNEI. The CDR3 DNA sequence: TGTGCCAGCACGTGGACAGGGTCTAATGAAAAACTGTTTTTT. This sequence encodes CASTWTGSNEKLFF.

The V gene is TRBV5-4, the J gene TRBJ2-3, with D perhaps matching TRBD2 (5 bases). Trimming removed 6 bases at V and 2 bases at J, with 19 bases between. CDR3 length: 16 amino acids. The germline CDR1 and CDR2 sequences are SGHNT and YYREEE (reference sequence). CDR3 coding DNA: TGTGCCAGCAAGCTTACAAGCGGAGGACCCACAGATACGCAGTATTTT. Translating gives CASKLTSGGPTDTQYF.

The chain carries TRBV7-2 and TRBJ2-3; D uncertain. The CDR3 has 15 amino acids. Germline V gene data show CDR1 as SGHTA and CDR2 as FQGNSA. Trimming cost V 3 bases and J 2 bases, with 12 bases left between them. Written as DNA, the CDR3 is TGTGCCAGCAGCTTCTTGAGGTATGACACAGATACGCAGTATTTT. This translates into CASSFLRYDTDTQYF.

With regard to this clone: Its ends do not fully match the called genes, so a read error is possible. This chain uses TRBV7-7 with TRBJ2-1, with 8 bases that match TRBD1. The CDR3 spans 16 residues. Germline CDR1 SSHAT, CDR2 FNYEAQ (reference sequence). The CDR3 loop is CASSLPGQGPYNEQFF. The CDR3 DNA reads TGTGCTAGCAGCTTACCCGGACAGGGCCCCTACAATGAGCAGTTCTTC.

V usage is TRBV7-2 and J usage is TRBJ2-4, with TRBD2 matching 11 bases. CDR1 and CDR2 (germline): SGHTA, FQGNSA. V was clipped by 5 bases and J by 0 bases; unmatched bases: 9. The CDR3 totals 18 residues. The CDR3 DNA follows: TGTGCCAGCAGCCCGGAGCTAGCGGGGGGTATAGCCAAAAACATTCAGTACTTC. It translates to CASSPELAGGIAKNIQYF.

The chain carries TRBV18 and TRBJ2-1; no definite D call. The V end was cut by 6 bases, the J end by 8 bases, with 11 bases between. This CDR3 has 12 residues. Germline V gives CDR1 KGHSH, CDR2 LQKENI. CDR3 in amino acids: CASSQIPDEQFF. In nucleotides, the CDR3 is TGTGCCAGCTCTCAGATCCCCGATGAGCAGTTCTTC.

The J gene is TRBJ2-2, the V gene TRBV7-9; 7 nucleotides align to TRBD1. V lost 7 bases, J lost 4 bases, and 6 bases stayed unmatched. The CDR3 totals 14 residues. Germline V gene lookup returns CDR1 SEHNR and CDR2 FQNEAQ (reference sequence). The CDR3: CASKRQGSTGELFF. CDR3 in DNA: TGTGCCAGCAAACGACAGGGATCCACCGGGGAGCTGTTTTTT.

The genes are TRBV7-2 and TRBJ2-3, with D tentatively TRBD2 (6 bases). This CDR3 has 18 residues. Germline CDR1 is SGHTA and CDR2 is FQGNSA. Trimming shortened V by 4 bases and J by 2 bases, and 22 bases separated the two germline ends. CDR3 region: CASSSRTTMRDLTDTQYF. Written as DNA, the CDR3 is TGTGCCAGCAGCTCTAGAACGACTATGCGGGACCTCACAGATACGCAGTATTTT.

This chain uses TRBV7-8 with TRBJ1-1, with 7 bases lining up with TRBD1. Germline CDR1 is SGHVS and CDR2 is FQNEAQ. V was clipped by 3 bases and J by 5 bases; unmatched bases: 3. The CDR3 has 13 amino acids. Written as DNA, the CDR3 is TGTGCCAGCAGCTTCCAACAGGGGACTGAAGCTTTCTTT. As protein: CASSFQQGTEAFF.